The following is a T cell receptor (beta chain) sequence with its context. This clone's antigen is unknown. There are no base qualities to consult, and no much larger clone falls within one base. Whole blood was collected in K2EDTA tubes by collaborating institutions according to the institutions' own protocols. For TCRbeta analysis, collaborator samples were shipped as frozen whole blood, as isolated PBMCs, or as DNA extracted from either sample type. TCRbeta CDR3 regions were amplified from genomic DNA by means of the immunoSEQ Assay, a bias-controlled multiplex PCR. The authors processed their data as follows. The number of nucleated cells in each sample was estimated from the amplification of reference gene primers within the assay. Sequence reads were collapsed and filtered to measure the absolute abundance of every unique TCRbeta CDR3 rearrangement. For each sample, productive Simpson clonality was calculated by taking the square root of Simpson's diversity index across productive rearrangements. Here the immuneACCESS table is served through TCRdb, limited to in-frame sequences with V and J called. Missing clones are a known gap in these copies; in checked studies unresolved V genes cover under half, and the rest lacks a known reason. V, J and clone size are taken as reported in that table, and D and trimming were inferred from the DNA itself. Across this sample there are tens of thousands of clones, with roughly nine tenths seen only once. About 0.4% of the sample is taken by the ten largest.

The sample comes from a study of blood T cell repertoires in COVID-19 (dated by TCRdb to about 2020). For the wider study: Samples from collaborators originated in the United States, Italy and Spain and spanned both the acute and convalescent phases of COVID-19. The material from the prospective study consisted of cDNA or gDNA derived from T cells, B-cell-depleted T cells, or PBMCs. Subjects who had been exposed to COVID-19, were actively infected with it, or had recovered from it provided the deeply sampled blood TCRbeta repertoires that made up the dataset. A freely available public database, intended as a resource for researchers studying the immune response to SARS-CoV-2, is where the repertoires were released. Samples were obtained from the ongoing ImmuneRACE study (first 160 participants) and from 1,254 subjects provided by 6 global collaborators. Sample metadata almost always included a de-identified subject ID, COVID-19 status, age in years and sex. Where available, HLA class I and class II types were taken from metadata supplied by the sample provider and were not determined by assay-based typing.

The germline V gene supplies CDR1 LGHNA and CDR2 YSLEER. The CDR3 spans 18 residues, from the cysteine through the phenylalanine. The kept DNA is CDR3 alone, 54 bases in frame from the first base. V lost 0 bases and J lost 0 bases, and the count of bases not matched to a germline gene is 8. What the work shows at the level of the full study, not this receptor alone: How much clinical and demographic metadata was included differed by source and by participant, and the metadata was provided uncurated.

The receptor was derived from a human donor in a cohort sampled during active COVID-19. The V and J genes are TRBV4-3 and TRBJ1-3, and 7 bases in between align with TRBD1. The sequenced sample was peripheral blood. The base sequence is TGCGCCAGCAGCCAAGAGCGAAAAGGGGGCCACTCTGGAAACACCATATATTTT. It is translated as CASSQERKGGHSGNTIYF.